Listed below are T cell receptor beta chains from one sample, sequenced in a study of cytomegalovirus exposure and HLA in healthy donors. The table came from immunoSEQ multiplex PCR; TCRdb's copy has only in-frame clones and leaves some out. Counted here are fewer than 100,000 clones, 69% occurring once; the ten biggest clones make up around 1.3%. Sequenced material: PBMCs. All receptors derive from a female donor in good health and CMV-seronegative. Both conserved end residues are part of each CDR3. D genes are given only for firm matches. Not every row has a clone size; where given, it reads once, few, many or a size class.

d_call,clone_size,j_call,v_call,cdr3_aa,cdr3_nt
TRBD1,NA,TRBJ1-3,TRBV30,CAWSVHRQGAGNTIYF,TGTGCCTGGAGTGTACATCGACAGGGGGCTGGAAACACCATATATTTT
NA,NA,TRBJ1-2,TRBV7-9,CASSLPLSAHGYTF,TGTGCCAGCAGCTTACCCCTTTCAGCGCATGGCTACACCTTC
NA,NA,TRBJ2-7,TRBV11-2,CASAAGVSYEQYF,TGTGCCAGCGCGGCAGGGGTCTCCTACGAGCAGTACTTC
TRBD1,NA,TRBJ2-7,TRBV7-2,CASSILRTGSYEQYF,TGTGCCAGCAGCATTCTAAGGACAGGTTCCTACGAGCAGTACTTC
NA,NA,TRBJ2-7,TRBV6-5,CASSLLKGVHEQYF,TGTGCCAGCAGCCTCCTCAAGGGGGTCCACGAGCAGTACTTC
TRBD1,few,TRBJ2-2,TRBV4-1,CASSQGAGQGLGTGELFF,TGCGCCAGCAGCCAAGGGGCGGGACAGGGTCTCGGCACCGGGGAGCTGTTTTTT
TRBD2,NA,TRBJ2-5,TRBV28,CASSSPGSGRGETQYF,TGTGCCAGCAGTTCTCCGGGTAGCGGGAGAGGTGAGACCCAGTACTTC
NA,NA,TRBJ2-3,TRBV30,CAWTKQEDTQYF,TGTGCCTGGACCAAACAGGAAGATACGCAGTATTTT
NA,NA,TRBJ1-1,TRBV28,CASARAGGVNTEAFF,TGTGCCAGCGCCCGTGCTGGAGGGGTGAACACTGAAGCTTTCTTT
NA,NA,TRBJ1-6,TRBV4-1,CASSQDLPINSPLHF,TGCGCCAGCAGCCAAGATCTCCCTATTAATTCACCCCTCCACTTT
TRBD1,NA,TRBJ1-2,TRBV29-1,CSVTKTGTAYGYTF,TGCAGCGTGACAAAAACCGGGACAGCCTATGGCTACACCTTC
NA,NA,TRBJ1-4,TRBV6-5,CASSYQGPGINEKLFF,TGTGCCAGCAGTTACCAAGGGCCCGGGATTAATGAAAAACTGTTTTTT
TRBD2,NA,TRBJ2-2,TRBV27,CARTPPGLANTGELFF,TGTGCCAGGACGCCCCCCGGACTAGCGAACACCGGGGAGCTGTTTTTT
NA,NA,TRBJ1-1,TRBV19,CASSIRVNTEAFF,TGTGCCAGTAGTATCCGGGTGAACACTGAAGCTTTCTTT
TRBD1,NA,TRBJ2-7,TRBV27,CASSRDRASVGQYF,TGTGCCAGCAGCCGGGACAGGGCTTCTGTAGGGCAGTACTTC
TRBD2,few,TRBJ2-1,TRBV6-5,CASSYLAGGDNEQFF,TGTGCCAGCAGTTATTTAGCGGGGGGAGACAATGAGCAGTTCTTC
TRBD1,NA,TRBJ2-1,TRBV28,CASSSPGQGAWDEQFF,TGTGCCAGCAGTTCCCCGGGACAGGGGGCTTGGGATGAGCAGTTCTTC
TRBD1,NA,TRBJ2-3,TRBV7-3,CASSRSGTGRSDTQYF,TGTGCCAGCAGCCGATCCGGGACAGGGAGGTCAGATACGCAGTATTTT
TRBD2,NA,TRBJ2-2,TRBV5-1,CASSALAGGSPGELFF,TGCGCCAGCAGCGCGTTAGCGGGAGGTTCTCCCGGGGAGCTGTTTTTT
NA,NA,TRBJ2-5,TRBV28,CASRGDFQETQYF,TGTGCCAGCCGAGGGGACTTCCAAGAGACCCAGTACTTC
NA,NA,TRBJ2-1,TRBV11-2,CASSLDQGIGHEQFF,TGTGCCAGCAGCTTAGATCAGGGGATTGGCCATGAGCAGTTCTTC
TRBD1,NA,TRBJ1-1,TRBV30,CAWSLQGMGTEAFF,TGTGCCTGGAGTCTACAGGGGATGGGAACTGAAGCTTTCTTT
TRBD2,NA,TRBJ2-4,TRBV7-2,CASSLDLAGGRAKNIQYF,TGTGCCAGCAGCTTAGATCTAGCGGGGGGGCGGGCCAAAAACATTCAGTACTTC
TRBD2,NA,TRBJ2-1,TRBV29-1,CSVTLAGGPYNEQFF,TGCAGCGTAACCCTAGCGGGAGGGCCTTACAATGAGCAGTTCTTC
NA,NA,TRBJ2-7,TRBV2,CASSPLAQYF,TGTGCCAGCAGCCCTCTAGCGCAGTACTTC
TRBD1,few,TRBJ1-6,TRBV5-6,CASSSDRANSPLHF,TGTGCCAGCAGTTCCGACAGGGCGAATTCACCCCTCCACTTT
NA,NA,TRBJ2-5,TRBV11-2,CASRATVQETQYF,TGTGCCAGCAGGGCGACAGTTCAAGAGACCCAGTACTTC
NA,few,TRBJ1-5,TRBV6-1,CASSEVVAVNQPQHF,TGTGCCAGCAGTGAAGTCGTGGCAGTCAATCAGCCCCAGCATTTT
NA,NA,TRBJ1-1,TRBV6-5,CASSEGATEAFF,TGTGCCAGCAGTGAGGGAGCCACTGAAGCTTTCTTT
TRBD2,NA,TRBJ2-1,TRBV27,CASSTAWRGDNEQFF,TGTGCCAGCAGTACCGCTTGGCGGGGGGACAATGAGCAGTTCTTC
TRBD2,few,TRBJ2-3,TRBV25-1,CASSGPSGVDTDTQYF,TGTGCCAGCAGTGGTCCTAGCGGGGTAGACACAGATACGCAGTATTTT
NA,NA,TRBJ2-7,TRBV6-5,CASSRRQASYEQYF,TGTGCCAGCAGCCGTCGACAGGCCTCCTACGAGCAGTACTTC
NA,NA,TRBJ1-3,TRBV18,CASSPPGAPLKTSGNTIYF,TGTGCCAGCTCACCACCAGGGGCCCCACTTAAAACCTCTGGAAACACCATATATTTT
NA,NA,TRBJ2-3,TRBV7-7,CASSLSLEDTQYF,TGTGCTAGCAGCTTAAGCCTAGAAGATACGCAGTATTTT
NA,NA,TRBJ2-1,TRBV4-2,CASSQDPQGEQFF,TGTGCCAGCAGCCAAGATCCCCAGGGTGAGCAGTTCTTC
NA,NA,TRBJ2-3,TRBV28,CASSSTDTQYF,TGTGCCAGCAGTTCAACAGATACGCAGTATTTT
NA,NA,TRBJ2-7,TRBV7-3,CASSPAPSSYEQYF,TGTGCCAGCAGCCCAGCGCCTTCCTCCTACGAGCAGTACTTC
NA,NA,TRBJ1-1,TRBV5-1,CASSLGVGDTEAFF,TGCGCCAGCAGCTTGGGGGTAGGAGACACTGAAGCTTTCTTT
TRBD1,NA,TRBJ1-5,TRBV5-4,CASSSGQNQPQHF,TGTGCCAGCAGCTCGGGACAGAATCAGCCCCAGCATTTT
NA,NA,TRBJ1-2,TRBV2,CASSENRQAHYGYTF,TGTGCCAGCAGCGAAAACCGACAGGCCCACTATGGCTACACCTTC
TRBD1,few,TRBJ1-2,TRBV4-3,CASSQELTGGDTNYGYTF,TGCGCCAGCAGCCAAGAATTAACAGGGGGGGATACTAACTATGGCTACACCTTC
NA,NA,TRBJ2-6,TRBV4-3,CASSQEVGSGANVLTF,TGCGCCAGCAGCCAAGAGGTCGGCTCTGGGGCCAACGTCCTGACTTTC
TRBD1,NA,TRBJ1-5,TRBV2,CASSGTGGSQPQHF,TGTGCCAGCAGTGGGACAGGGGGCAGCCAGCCCCAGCATTTT
TRBD2,NA,TRBJ2-3,TRBV27,CASCWTSGTDTQYF,TGTGCCAGCTGTTGGACTAGCGGGACAGATACGCAGTATTTT
NA,NA,TRBJ1-5,TRBV6-6,CASSYSSQYQPQHF,TGTGCCAGCAGTTACTCGTCGCAGTATCAGCCCCAGCATTTT
TRBD1,NA,TRBJ1-1,TRBV13,CGSSPLTGIKWNTEAFF,TGTGGCAGCAGCCCATTGACAGGGATTAAGTGGAACACTGAAGCTTTCTTT
TRBD1,NA,TRBJ1-1,TRBV19,CASSAGTGTKTEAFF,TGTGCCAGTAGTGCCGGGACAGGGACCAAGACTGAAGCTTTCTTT
TRBD1,NA,TRBJ1-1,TRBV30,CAWSTGGRTEAFF,TGTGCCTGGAGCACAGGGGGCCGTACTGAAGCTTTCTTT
NA,NA,TRBJ1-1,TRBV28,CASSFSSGLAFF,TGTGCCAGCAGTTTCAGCTCGGGATTAGCTTTCTTT
NA,NA,TRBJ2-5,TRBV27,CASSQKSTGEQYF,TGTGCCAGCAGTCAGAAGTCAACGGGAGAGCAGTACTTC
NA,NA,TRBJ2-7,TRBV6-1,CASSGQGSLAFYEQYF,TGTGCCAGCAGTGGACAAGGTTCCCTCGCTTTCTACGAGCAGTACTTC
TRBD1,NA,TRBJ2-7,TRBV10-1,CASSEGEQGAYEQYF,TGCGCCAGCAGTGAGGGTGAACAGGGGGCCTACGAGCAGTACTTC
NA,NA,TRBJ2-1,TRBV2,CASSKGLVEQFF,TGTGCCAGCAGTAAAGGGCTGGTTGAGCAGTTCTTC
TRBD2,NA,TRBJ2-3,TRBV29-1,CSLRLARFPDTQYF,TGCAGCCTAAGACTAGCTCGTTTCCCAGATACGCAGTATTTT
NA,NA,TRBJ1-2,TRBV28,CASIRRQANYGYTF,TGTGCCAGCATCCGCAGGCAAGCCAACTATGGCTACACCTTC